This T cell receptor beta chain comes out of a study of blood T cell repertoires in COVID-19. Study-wide context: From the United States, Italy and Spain came samples of acute and convalescent COVID-19. T cells, B-cell-depleted T cells, or PBMCs provided the cDNA or gDNA that served as material.

How the authors handled the data: How many nucleated cells were present was estimated from reference gene primer amplification. Profiling relied on immunoSEQ multiplex PCR, and the TCRdb table lists in-frame clones only, not all of them. For V, J and clone size, that table is used; D and trimming come from the DNA. This sample yields fewer than 100,000 clones, of which roughly 80% are seen a single time; roughly 27% belongs to the top ten. Germline CDR1 and CDR2: SNHLY and FYNNEI. V was pared by 5 bases and J by 0 bases, with 11 bases between. There are 15 residues in the CDR3. This sequence was found in a human donor in a cohort sampled during active COVID-19. The specimen was peripheral blood. V gene TRBV2 combines with J gene TRBJ2-1, with a tentative D call TRBD2 (5 bases). The CDR3 sequence is CASSRPGDSYNEQFF. As DNA, the CDR3 is TGTGCCAGCAGTAGGCCCGGGGACTCCTACAATGAGCAGTTCTTC.